The 25 T cell receptor beta chains below were found in one sample sequenced in a study of T cells in Graves' hyperthyroidism and ophthalmopathy (dated by TCRdb to about 2019). Receptor amplification or capture employed multiplex PCR. The instrument was an Illumina HiSeq 2000. Amplification of TCR beta CDR3 regions was carried out from RNA transcripts. The TCR CDR3 was subjected to a first round of RT-PCR using the HTBI primer set and the Qiagen OneStep RT-PCR kit. Using fastp at Q25 and MiXCR, TCRdb reprocessed the public reads and kept productive beta chains. Each CDR3 protein appears once, grouped with its most common genes and DNA. Here the sample has over 700,000 distinct CDR3 sequences; approximately 18% occur a single time. The top ten clonotypes cover 16% of the sample. Source material: blood. The receptor set was obtained from a woman between 50 and 59 years old with Graves' hyperthyroidism that later progressed to Graves' ophthalmopathy.

To note about this clonotype: Given a much more abundant clone one base away, this may be a read error. As the CDR3 is not closed by the conserved phenylalanine or tryptophan, this likely results from a read error. The rearrangement uses TRBV3-1 and TRBJ2-5; no clear D gene. CDR1 and CDR2 from the germline V gene are LGHDT and YNNKEL (reference sequence). CDR3 size: 14 residues. V lost 2 bases and J lost 0, with 7 bases in between. For the CDR3, the DNA is TGTGCCAGCAGCCAACGGGCAGACCAAGAGACCCAGTACTCC. It codes for CASSQRADQETQYS.

The chain carries TRBV6-5 and TRBJ2-3; D might be TRBD1 or TRBD2, each matching 5 bases. CDR3 length: 16 residues. Germline CDR1 reads MNHEY; CDR2 reads SVGAGI. Trimming shortened V by 3 bases and J by 4 bases, and 17 bases separated the two germline ends. The CDR3 loop is CASSYRPSRGADTQYF. CDR3 DNA: TGTGCCAGCAGTTATCGACCGAGCCGGGGCGCAGATACGCAGTATTTT.

The genes are TRBV10-2 and TRBJ1-1, with no clear D. Looked up from germline, CDR1 is WSHSY and CDR2 is SAAADI. CDR3 length: 14 residues. V gave up 0 bases and J gave up 1 base, with 6 bases separating them. DNA for the CDR3: TGCGCCAGCAGTGAGTCGCAGACGAACACTGAAGCTTTCTTT. As protein: CASSESQTNTEAFF.

This clonotype was recorded at least ten times. The CDR3 sequence: CASSYPGQGNYGYTF. In DNA form, the CDR3 reads TGTGCCAGCAGCTACCCGGGACAGGGAAACTATGGCTACACCTTC. V usage is TRBV11-2 and J usage is TRBJ1-2; 9 positions agree with TRBD1. Trimming cost V 4 bases and J 2 bases; bases outside gene matches: 5. The length of the CDR3 is 15 residues. Germline assignment: CDR1 SGHAT and CDR2 FQNNGV.

In this sample, this clonotype turned up many times. The chain couples TRBV12-3 or TRBV12-4 to TRBJ1-1; no definite D call. Between the trimmed V and J ends, which lost 10 bases and 2 bases, there was a span of 14 bases. There are 13 residues in the CDR3. CDR3 region: CATPLPGNTEAFF. In DNA, the CDR3 is TGTGCCACCCCGTTGCCAGGAAACACTGAAGCTTTCTTT.

The chain couples TRBV6-1 to TRBJ1-2; perhaps TRBD1 as D (5 bases). CDR1 MNHNS and CDR2 SASEGT come from the germline V gene. The CDR3 sequence is 11 residues long. V lost 9 bases and J 8 bases, leaving 13 bases between the germline ends. This CDR3 reads CASRGSEGYTF. DNA for the CDR3: TGTGCCAGTCGGGGGAGTGAGGGCTACACCTTC.

This clonotype was observed a single time. The V and J genes are TRBV12-3 or TRBV12-4 and TRBJ1-2; 8 bases line up with TRBD1. The CDR3 contains 13 residues. The V gene end was trimmed by 10 bases and the J gene end by 2 bases; junction bases not matched to a gene: 6. CDR3 in DNA: TGTGCCACCGGGACAGGTCAGAACTATGGCTACACCTTC. Translating it yields CATGTGQNYGYTF.

This clonotype turned up a few times. Because the CDR3's place on the DNA is in doubt, the DNA is left out and the CDR3 is given as listed by TCRdb. The genes are TRBV12-3 or TRBV12-4 and TRBJ1-1; the table's D call, TRBD1, has no DNA check behind it. The CDR3 comprises 14 residues, both ends counted. CDR3 protein: CASSLWAGGAEAFF.

This clonotype was counted many times. The CDR3 here is CASSPLGGSYNEQFF. The CDR3 DNA follows: TGTGCCAGCTCACCTCTCGGGGGCTCCTACAATGAGCAGTTCTTC. The chain is built from TRBV18 and TRBJ2-1; possibly TRBD2 for D (6 bases). The CDR3 extends over 15 amino acids. The germline V gene encodes CDR1 KGHSH and CDR2 LQKENI. V dropped 3 bases and J dropped 0 bases, with 9 bases sitting between them.

CDR3: CSASWGQPKPQHF. Here the CDR3 DNA reads TGCAGTGCTAGTTGGGGCCAACCGAAGCCCCAGCATTTT. The chain couples TRBV20-1 to TRBJ1-5, with D perhaps matching TRBD1 (5 bases). V was shortened by 3 bases and J by 8 bases, with 14 bases between the two germline ends. The CDR3 is 13 residues long. Looked up from germline, CDR1 is DFQATT and CDR2 is SNEGSKA (reference sequence).

A few counts support this clonotype. This rearrangement joins TRBV7-8 to TRBJ1-1; a weak D match, TRBD1 (6 bases). Trimming removed 0 bases at V and 5 bases at J, with 10 bases between. The CDR3 extends over 14 amino acids. Germline loops: CDR1 SGHVS, CDR2 FQNEAQ. As DNA, the CDR3 is TGTGCCAGCAGCTTAGCGGCCAGGGGTACTGAAGCTTTCTTT. Its protein product is CASSLAARGTEAFF. Variable domain in full (rest from reference TRBV7-8 and TRBJ1-1): GAGVSQSPRYKVAKRGQDVALRCDPISGHVSLFWYQQALGQGPEFLTYFQNEAQLDKSGLPSDRFFAERPEGSVSTLKIQRTQQEDSAVYLCASSLAARGTEAFFGQGTRLTVV.

The gene calls are TRBV29-1 and TRBJ2-2, with D unclear. V was shortened by 2 bases and J by 3 bases, with 13 bases between the two germline ends. Germline CDR1 reads SQVTM; CDR2 reads ANQGSEA. This CDR3 has 15 residues. The CDR3 nucleotides are TGCAGCGTTGAATGGCAGGAACCTTACACCGGGGAGCTGTTTTTT. This codes for CSVEWQEPYTGELFF.

This clonotype has a count of ten or more. The chain uses TRBV12-3 or TRBV12-4 and TRBJ1-5; D unclear. V lost 3 bases, J lost 3 bases, and 0 bases lay in between. The CDR3 runs 11 residues. This CDR3 reads CASSFNQPQHF. The CDR3 DNA reads as TGTGCCAGCAGTTTCAATCAGCCCCAGCATTTT.

This chain joins TRBV3-1 and TRBJ1-1; D not certain. The CDR3 has 14 residues. The germline V gene encodes CDR1 LGHDT and CDR2 YNNKEL (reference sequence). V lost 0 bases and J lost 4, with 9 bases in between. The CDR3 region has the DNA TGTGCCAGCAGCCAAGACAGATATCCCACTGAAGCTTTCTTT. Amino acids: CASSQDRYPTEAFF. Filled out from reference TRBV3-1 and TRBJ1-1, the complete variable domain reads DTAVSQTPKYLVTQMGNDKSIKCEQNLGHDTMYWYKQDSKKFLKIMFSYNNKELIINETVPNRFSPKSPDKAHLNLHINSLELGDSAVYFCASSQDRYPTEAFFGQGTRLTVV.

The rearrangement joins TRBV7-8 to TRBJ2-5; no definite D call. Per germline, CDR1 SGHVS and CDR2 FQNEAQ. V was pared by 5 bases and J by 13 bases, with 20 bases between. CDR3 length: 13 amino acids. CDR3 residues: CASSHLRFREGYF. The CDR3 DNA follows: TGTGCCAGCAGCCACCTCAGGTTCAGAGAAGGGTACTTC.

As concerns this clonotype: Given a much more abundant clone one base away, this may be a read error. This chain connects TRBV30 to TRBJ1-1; no reliable D call. This CDR3 comprises 13 residues. The ends were cut back, 4 bases at V and 5 bases at J, with 14 bases in the middle. Germline V CDR1 and CDR2: GTSNPN, SVGIG (reference sequence). CDR3 DNA sequence: TGTGCCTGGAACCGACGGTTGGGGACTGAAGCTTTCTTT. It is translated as CAWNRRLGTEAFF. The complete variable domain, with remaining parts taken from reference TRBV30 and TRBJ1-1, reads SQTIHQWPATLVQPVGSPLSLECTVEGTSNPNLYWYRQAAGRGLQLLFYSVGIGQISSEVPQNLSASRPQDRQFILSSKKLLLSDSGFYLCAWNRRLGTEAFFGQGTRLTVV.

The table lists this clonotype with a few counts. V usage is TRBV5-1 and J usage is TRBJ1-2, with D hard to call. Trimming took 1 base from V and 3 from J, leaving 7 bases between them. Germline assignment: CDR1 SGHRS and CDR2 YFSETQ. This CDR3 region has 13 residues. Written as DNA, the CDR3 is TGCGCCAGCAGCTTGAAGGGTTACTATGGCTACACCTTC. Its translation is CASSLKGYYGYTF.

This clonotype was seen repeatedly, ten times or more. The V and J genes are TRBV30 and TRBJ2-2; TRBD1 aligns across 9 bases. CDR1 and CDR2 (germline): GTSNPN, SVGIG (reference sequence). The CDR3 is 13 residues long. The trim removed 8 bases at V and 4 bases at J, leaving 5 bases unmatched. The CDR3, as DNA: TGTGCCGGGGACAGGGTGGCCACCGGGGAGCTGTTTTTT. This encodes CAGDRVATGELFF.

This chain uses TRBV3-1 with TRBJ2-3, with D unresolved. CDR1 LGHDT and CDR2 YNNKEL come from the germline V gene (reference sequence). V lost 3 bases to trimming and J lost 2 bases, with 12 bases between them. The CDR3 is 15 amino acids. CDR3 DNA sequence: TGTGCCAGCAGCCACCCTTACAGCAACACAGATACGCAGTATTTT. The encoded protein is CASSHPYSNTDTQYF.

This clonotype was counted many times. This chain uses TRBV30 with TRBJ1-2; D is perhaps TRBD1 (6 bases). Germline V lookup: CDR1 GTSNPN, CDR2 SVGIG (reference sequence). Between the trimmed V and J ends, which lost 6 bases and 1 base, there was a span of 12 bases. The CDR3 extends over 13 amino acids. The CDR3 coding sequence is TGTGCCTGCTCCGGACAGAGTAACTATGGCTACACCTTC. It translates to CACSGQSNYGYTF.

This clonotype has at least ten counts. CDR3 loop: CASSTRTGLNEQFF. In nucleotides, the CDR3 is TGTGCCAGCAGCACGCGGACAGGGTTGAATGAGCAGTTCTTC. The V gene is TRBV11-3, the J gene TRBJ2-1, with 8 bases aligning to TRBD1. The junction had 7 bases not matched to a gene; V was cut back by 5 bases and J by 7 bases. Germline V gene sequence: CDR1 SGHNT, CDR2 YENEEA. The CDR3 spans 14 residues.

This clonotype was detected many times. This chain links TRBV5-5 with TRBJ1-6; D might be TRBD1 (6 bases). The CDR3 is made up of 15 amino acids. Germline CDR1 SGHKS, CDR2 YYEKEE (reference sequence). Trimming removed 2 bases at V and 5 bases at J, with 11 bases between. The CDR3 DNA is TGTGCCAGCAGCTTAGTACAGGGACATAATTCACCCCTCCACTTT. This translates into CASSLVQGHNSPLHF.

This clonotype was detected a few times. This chain connects TRBV19 to TRBJ2-2; D possibly uses TRBD1 or TRBD2 (5 bases each). The CDR3 totals 16 residues. The V gene lost 6 bases and the J gene lost 6 bases, with 20 bases spanning the gap. The germline gives CDR1 LNHDA, CDR2 SQIVND (reference sequence). The CDR3, as DNA: TGTGCCAGTAGGCATCCTGGGACGGGCGCGGCCGGGGAGCTGTTTTTT. It is translated as CASRHPGTGAAGELFF.

This clonotype was seen ten or more times. The V gene is TRBV6-1, the J gene TRBJ1-1; D not certain. V dropped 5 bases and J dropped 5 bases, with 12 bases sitting between them. Germline CDR1 is MNHNS and CDR2 is SASEGT. This CDR3 is 13 amino acids long. In DNA, the CDR3 is TGTGCCAGCAGTCGACCGATGGGAACTGAAGCTTTCTTT. Protein: CASSRPMGTEAFF.

V usage is TRBV6-2 or TRBV6-3 and J usage is TRBJ1-1; 7 bases agree with TRBD1. The V gene's germline CDR1 is MNHEY and CDR2 SVGEGT. Losses at the gene ends were 5 bases for V and 2 bases for J; bases not matched to a gene: 11. CDR3 length: 16 residues. CDR3: CASSPSGRGSNTEAFF. The CDR3 nucleotides read TGTGCCAGCAGTCCTTCTGGCAGGGGGAGTAACACTGAAGCTTTCTTT.